Reported below is one T cell receptor (beta chain). Trimming removed 4 bases from V and 4 bases from J; junction bases left unmatched: 10. There are 17 residues in the CDR3. CDR1 is SGHRS, CDR2 YFSETQ, per germline. This sample was taken from a study of blood T cell repertoires in COVID-19. Background on the study: Sites in the United States, Italy and Spain provided acute and convalescent COVID-19 samples. From T cells, B-cell-depleted T cells, or PBMCs came the material, which was cDNA or gDNA.

Sequenced by immunoSEQ multiplex PCR; TCRdb stores in-frame clones only, minus some. The data contain nearly 80,000 clones, over 75% of them singletons. Material: peripheral blood. The clonotype comes from a woman older than 75 with acute or convalescent COVID-19. The chain couples TRBV5-1 to TRBJ2-6; 8 positions agree with TRBD1. The CDR3 DNA sequence: TGCGCCAGCAGCGCGGACAGGGCGAAGTTGGGGGCCAACGTCCTGACTTTC. Translated, it gives CASSADRAKLGANVLTF. The full variable domain, in which reference TRBV5-1 and TRBJ2-6 provide the parts outside the CDR3, is KAGVTQTPRYLIKTRGQQVTLSCSPISGHRSVSWYQQTPGQGLQFLFEYFSETQRNKGNFPGRFSGRQFSNSRSEMNVSTLELGDSALYLCASSADRAKLGANVLTFGAGSRLTVL.